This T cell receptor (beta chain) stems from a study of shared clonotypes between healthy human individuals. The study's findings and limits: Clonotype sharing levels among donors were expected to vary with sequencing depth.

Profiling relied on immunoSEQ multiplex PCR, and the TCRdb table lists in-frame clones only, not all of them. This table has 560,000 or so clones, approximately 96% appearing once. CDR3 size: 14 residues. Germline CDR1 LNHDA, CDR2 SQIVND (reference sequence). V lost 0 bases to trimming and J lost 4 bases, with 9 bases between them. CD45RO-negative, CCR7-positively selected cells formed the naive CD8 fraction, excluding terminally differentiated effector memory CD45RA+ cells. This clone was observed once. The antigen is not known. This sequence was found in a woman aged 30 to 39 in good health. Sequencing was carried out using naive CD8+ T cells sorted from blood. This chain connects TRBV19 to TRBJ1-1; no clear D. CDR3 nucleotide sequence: TGTGCCAGTAGTATAGACGACTGGTTCACTGAAGCTTTCTTT. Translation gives CASSIDDWFTEAFF.